The next 22 T cell receptor beta chains were all read from a single sample in a study of blood T cell repertoires in COVID-19. Sequencing used immunoSEQ multiplex PCR; TCRdb keeps in-frame clones, though not all of them. The sample yields roughly 81,000 clones, 82% seen once. What was sequenced was peripheral blood. Receptors originate from a man between 60 and 75 years old with acute or convalescent COVID-19.

The chain is built from TRBV15 and TRBJ2-3, with 11 bases matching TRBD2. The CDR3 spans 18 residues. V shed 1 base, J shed 2 bases, and the junction held 8 bases outside the gene matches. The germline V gene has CDR1 LNHNV and CDR2 YYDKDF (reference sequence). CDR3 nucleotides: TGTGCCACCAGCAGAGTTAGCGGGGGGGCGGGTTACACAGATACGCAGTATTTT. As protein: CATSRVSGGAGYTDTQYF.

The rearrangement joins TRBV2 to TRBJ1-6; no reliable D call. Germline CDR1 is SNHLY and CDR2 is FYNNEI. The length of the CDR3 is 16 residues. Trimming pared 2 bases from V and 1 base from J, leaving 9 bases between. The CDR3 DNA reads as TGTGCCAGCAGTGAACTTGGGCGATCCTATAATTCACCCCTCCACTTT. It encodes CASSELGRSYNSPLHF.

This clone was counted a single time. The chain carries TRBV4-3 and TRBJ1-4, with D possibly being TRBD1 (5 bases). Trimming removed 1 base from V and 7 bases from J, with 10 bases in between. Germline V gene sequence: CDR1 LGHNA, CDR2 YSLEER. This CDR3 is built from 14 residues. DNA for the CDR3: TGCGCCAGCAGCCAAGCGGGGGGTAGTGAAAAACTGTTTTTT. Translating gives CASSQAGGSEKLFF.

The V gene is TRBV5-8, the J gene TRBJ2-1, with D possibly being TRBD2 (5 bases). V dropped 1 base and J dropped 6 bases, with 8 bases sitting between them. This CDR3 contains 13 residues. Germline V lookup: CDR1 SGHTS, CDR2 YDEGEE. Here the CDR3 reads CASSLFLANEQFF. DNA of the CDR3: TGTGCCAGCAGCTTGTTTCTAGCCAATGAGCAGTTCTTC.

The genes are TRBV24-1 and TRBJ1-1, with D possibly being TRBD1 (5 bases). The germline CDR1 and CDR2 sequences are KGHDR and SFDVKD. The CDR3 spans 13 residues. V lost 9 bases to trimming and J lost 7 bases, with 17 bases between them. The CDR3 here is CATSGTPAYEAFF. CDR3 coding DNA: TGTGCCACCTCCGGGACTCCGGCTTATGAAGCTTTCTTT.

The gene calls are TRBV5-1 and TRBJ1-1, with a weak D call TRBD1 (5 bases). Per the germline V gene, CDR1 is SGHRS and CDR2 is YFSETQ. The V end was cut by 1 base, the J end by 7 bases, with 14 bases between. This CDR3 contains 14 residues. As DNA, the CDR3 is TGCGCCAGCAGCTTGTCAGCAGGGTTCATTGAAGCTTTCTTT. Protein sequence: CASSLSAGFIEAFF.

The chain employs TRBV7-9 and TRBJ2-5; no clear D gene. The germline V and J ends were trimmed by 4 bases and 5 bases, with 14 bases remaining between them. Germline-derived CDR1 and CDR2 are SEHNR and FQNEAQ (reference sequence). The CDR3 length is 14 residues. Here the CDR3 reads CASSSPLSGETQYF. Written as DNA, the CDR3 is TGTGCCAGCAGCTCCCCCCTGTCGGGTGAGACCCAGTACTTC.

The chain recombines TRBV28 with TRBJ1-4, with TRBD1 matching over 8 bases. Trimming took 8 bases from V and 6 from J; bases not matched to a gene: 8. Germline V lookup: CDR1 MDHEN, CDR2 SYDVKM. The CDR3 extends over 14 amino acids. In DNA, the CDR3 is TGTGCCAGCCAACAGGGGGGACCTGATGAAAAACTGTTTTTT. Protein: CASQQGGPDEKLFF.

V gene TRBV5-1 combines with J gene TRBJ2-3, with D possibly TRBD2 on 5 matching bases. CDR1 SGHRS and CDR2 YFSETQ come from the germline V gene. The V end was cut by 7 bases, the J end by 6 bases, with 15 bases between. The CDR3 has 13 amino acids. This chain's CDR3 is CASGKEDLDTQYF. CDR3 sequence (DNA): TGCGCCAGCGGCAAGGAGGACTTGGATACGCAGTATTTT.

V is TRBV5-5 and J is TRBJ2-1; 10 bases are shared with TRBD2. J was trimmed by 7 bases and V by 3 bases; bases with no gene match: 10. Germline CDR1 is SGHKS and CDR2 is YYEKEE (reference sequence). The CDR3 length is 16 residues. The CDR3 DNA sequence: TGTGCCAGCAGCTGGACATCTAGCGGGAGCGTTAATGAGCAGTTCTTC. Encoded protein: CASSWTSSGSVNEQFF.

This clone was picked up a small number of times. The chain is built from TRBV11-2 and TRBJ1-3, with a tentative D call TRBD1 (5 bases). Trimming shortened V by 5 bases and J by 0 bases, and 11 bases separated the two germline ends. Germline assignment: CDR1 SGHAT and CDR2 FQNNGV. This CDR3 comprises 15 residues. The CDR3: CASSLEGISGNTIYF. The CDR3 bases are TGTGCCAGCAGCCTGGAGGGGATCTCTGGAAACACCATATATTTT.

The gene calls are TRBV5-4 and TRBJ2-3; D is perhaps TRBD2 (7 bases). The CDR3 is 16 residues long. With 0 bases removed from V and 0 bases from J, the gap between germline ends came to 11 bases. The germline gives CDR1 SGHNT, CDR2 YYREEE (reference sequence). CDR3 in DNA: TGTGCCAGCAGCTTGGTAGGGGGGGGGAGCACAGATACGCAGTATTTT. Protein: CASSLVGGGSTDTQYF.

This clone was seen a handful of times. The genes are TRBV6-5 and TRBJ2-7; a weak D match, TRBD1 (8 bases). The V gene's germline CDR1 is MNHEY and CDR2 SVGAGI. The V end lost 5 bases, the J end lost 3 bases, and 14 bases lay between the germline ends. The CDR3 has 14 residues. CDR3 region: CASSMTGDYYEQYF. The CDR3 DNA reads TGTGCCAGCAGTATGACAGGGGACTACTACGAGCAGTACTTC.

The V gene is TRBV7-2, the J gene TRBJ2-5; perhaps TRBD2 as D (5 bases). Trimming cost V 1 base and J 2 bases, with 11 bases left between them. Germline loops: CDR1 SGHTA, CDR2 FQGNSA. CDR3 length: 15 residues. The CDR3 protein is CASSLGGWQQETQYF. CDR3 nucleotides: TGTGCCAGCAGCTTAGGAGGGTGGCAGCAAGAGACCCAGTACTTC. Based on the CDR3 plus reference TRBV7-2 and TRBJ2-5, the full variable domain is GAGVSQSPSNKVTEKGKDVELRCDPISGHTALYWYRQSLGQGLEFLIYFQGNSAPDKSGLPSDRFSAERTGGSVSTLTIQRTQQEDSAVYLCASSLGGWQQETQYFGPGTRLLVL.

The chain carries TRBV7-9 and TRBJ1-2, with 7 bases fitting TRBD1. This CDR3 contains 13 residues. With 5 bases clipped from V and 4 bases from J, the junction kept 4 bases outside the gene matches. Per germline, CDR1 SEHNR and CDR2 FQNEAQ (reference sequence). The CDR3, as DNA: TGTGCCAGCAGCCTACAGGGGATCTATGGCTACACCTTC. Its translation: CASSLQGIYGYTF. Full variable domain (outside the CDR3, taken from reference TRBV7-9 and TRBJ1-2): DTGVSQNPRHKITKRGQNVTFRCDPISEHNRLYWYRQTLGQGPEFLTYFQNEAQLEKSRLLSDRFSAERPKGSFSTLEIQRTEQGDSAMYLCASSLQGIYGYTFGSGTRLTVV.

This chain links TRBV6-1 with TRBJ1-2; D call uncertain. Per the germline V gene, CDR1 is MNHNS and CDR2 is SASEGT. Trimming pared 3 bases from V and 4 bases from J, leaving 9 bases between. The CDR3 has 13 residues. The CDR3 protein is CASSDPVLYGYTF. The CDR3 coding sequence is TGTGCCAGCAGTGATCCCGTCCTCTATGGCTACACCTTC.

The rearrangement joins TRBV7-9 to TRBJ2-3; TRBD2 matches at 7 bases. The CDR3 covers 16 residues. In germline, CDR1 is SEHNR, CDR2 FQNEAQ (reference sequence). Trimming cost V 8 bases and J 6 bases; bases outside gene matches: 17. The CDR3 region is CASAGTGTMPGDTQYF. DNA for the CDR3: TGTGCCAGCGCAGGCACCGGGACTATGCCGGGGGATACGCAGTATTTT.

The gene calls are TRBV18 and TRBJ2-5, with a weak D call TRBD2 (5 bases). CDR3 length: 15 residues. Germline V gene lookup returns CDR1 KGHSH and CDR2 LQKENI. V was clipped by 2 bases and J by 5 bases, with 15 bases between them. CDR3 in DNA: TGTGCCAGCTCACCAAGACAATCCCCGGGGGAGACCCAGTACTTC. Protein product: CASSPRQSPGETQYF.

The gene calls are TRBV7-3 and TRBJ1-2; D gene unclear. The CDR3 totals 13 residues. CDR1 SGHTA and CDR2 FQGTGA come from the germline V gene. V lost 6 bases, J lost 4 bases, and 12 bases lay in between. CDR3 sequence reads: CASRLTDSYGYTF. CDR3 nucleotide sequence: TGTGCCAGCAGGTTGACGGACTCCTATGGCTACACCTTC.

The V call is TRBV27, the J call TRBJ2-7, with 8 nucleotides matching TRBD1. Per germline, CDR1 MNHEY and CDR2 SMNVEV (reference sequence). The CDR3 extends over 15 amino acids. V dropped 0 bases and J dropped 5; count of bases not matched to a gene: 6. The CDR3 coding sequence is TGTGCCAGCAGTTTATCGCGGACAGGGAGAGACGAGCAGTACTTC. Protein sequence: CASSLSRTGRDEQYF.

V gene TRBV30 combines with J gene TRBJ1-4, with TRBD1 identical over 7 bases. The CDR3 runs 14 residues. Germline V gene data show CDR1 as GTSNPN and CDR2 as SVGIG (reference sequence). J lost 8 bases, V lost 4 bases, and 10 bases had no gene match. The CDR3 DNA sequence: TGTGCCTGGACGGTCGACAGGGCGGGGGAAAAACTGTTTTTT. Translating it yields CAWTVDRAGEKLFF.

V and J are TRBV18 and TRBJ2-5; 13 bases align to TRBD2. Germline-derived CDR1 and CDR2 are KGHSH and LQKENI. The CDR3 is 15 residues long. Trimming removed 3 bases from V and 7 bases from J; junction bases left unmatched: 5. The chain's CDR3 is CASSPSGTSGVTQYF. DNA for the CDR3: TGTGCCAGCTCACCTTCCGGGACTAGCGGGGTGACCCAGTACTTC. Filled out from reference TRBV18 and TRBJ2-5, the complete variable domain reads NAGVMQNPRHLVRRRGQEARLRCSPMKGHSHVYWYRQLPEEGLKFMVYLQKENIIDESGMPKERFSAEFPKEGPSILRIQQVVRGDSAAYFCASSPSGTSGVTQYFGPGTRLLVL.